This T cell receptor beta chain came from a study of OX40 agonist ivuxolimab in advanced cancers. At the level of the study: Ivuxolimab was administered intravenously to patients at 0.01 to 10 mg/kg every 2 weeks.

Profiled with immunoSEQ multiplex PCR; TCRdb holds only in-frame clones, not every one. Among around 70,000 clones listed, 85% to 95% were seen once. The CDR3 has 15 residues. The germline CDR1 and CDR2 sequences are SEHNR and FQNEAQ (reference sequence). V was cut by 2 bases and J by 1 base, with 11 bases left in between. This clonotype was sampled from an adult with an advanced solid tumor such as melanoma, head and neck, liver or kidney cancer. The material sequenced was CD4+ or CD8+ T cells sorted from blood, taken in a trial of the OX40 agonist ivuxolimab. The chain couples TRBV7-9 to TRBJ1-1, with D tentatively TRBD1 (6 bases). CDR3 in DNA: TGTGCCAGCAGCTTAACGGGGGCACCGAACACTGAAGCTTTCTTT. Its protein product is CASSLTGAPNTEAFF.